The rows below give T cell receptor beta chains drawn from one sample of a study of Tregs in tolerant kidney transplant recipients. This table comes from immunoSEQ multiplex PCR, and its TCRdb copy is limited to in-frame clones, with some not included. The repertoire holds about 110,000 clones, roughly 90% seen once, with around 0.35% in the top ten. Sample: CD4+ T cells from blood, taken before the transplant. The receptors were gathered from a human donor who received a combined kidney and bone marrow transplant. Both conserved end residues are part of each CDR3. The D gene is left open where the match is weak. Part of the rows lack a size; the others show once, few, many or a class for expanded clones.

TGTGCCACCAGGACAGGGGGCAGAGATACGCAGTATTTT,CATRTGGRDTQYF,TRBJ2-3,TRBD1,-,TRBV6-6
TGCGCCAGCAGCTTGGATGCAGGGGGCCCTGAAGCTTTCTTT,CASSLDAGGPEAFF,TRBJ1-1,TRBD1,-,TRBV5-1
TGTGCCATCAGTGATCGCGGGGACGTTTACGAGCAGTACTTC,CAISDRGDVYEQYF,TRBJ2-7,-,few,TRBV10-3
TGTGCCAGCTCCATCCTAGCGGGAGATACAGATACGCAGTATTTT,CASSILAGDTDTQYF,TRBJ2-3,TRBD2,-,TRBV18
TGTGCCAGTAGCTGGGCAGGGGGAGGCAATCAGCCCCAGCATTTT,CASSWAGGGNQPQHF,TRBJ1-5,TRBD1,few,TRBV19
TGTGCCAGCAGGACCGGGACAGGGGCCCTGGCCTACACCTTC,CASRTGTGALAYTF,TRBJ1-2,TRBD1,-,TRBV2
TGCGCCAGCAGCCAAGATGGACTAGTTCAGGAGACCCAGTACTTC,CASSQDGLVQETQYF,TRBJ2-5,TRBD2,-,TRBV4-3
TGTGCCAGGACCTTATCGGGAAGCGGCTATGGCTACACCTTC,CARTLSGSGYGYTF,TRBJ1-2,-,-,TRBV19
TGTGCCAGCAGCTGGACAGGGGAGCAGCCCCAGCATTTT,CASSWTGEQPQHF,TRBJ1-5,TRBD1,few,TRBV2
TGTGCCTGGAGTGACCAGGGGGCGCGGGGCTATGGCTACACCTTC,CAWSDQGARGYGYTF,TRBJ1-2,TRBD1,-,TRBV30
TGTGCCAGCAGCGCCTCGGCCCTGACAGGCGGGAATGAAAAACTGTTTTTT,CASSASALTGGNEKLFF,TRBJ1-4,-,-,TRBV7-2
TGCGCCAGCAGTCTGGGACAGTCCAGCGATGAGCAGTTCTTC,CASSLGQSSDEQFF,TRBJ2-1,TRBD1,-,TRBV5-1
TGTGCCACCCGGGGATCCGGCGCTGGAAACACCATATATTTT,CATRGSGAGNTIYF,TRBJ1-3,-,-,TRBV27
TGTGCCAGCAGCCAGGGTTTAGCGGGGGGGCTTAGCACAGATACGCAGTATTTT,CASSQGLAGGLSTDTQYF,TRBJ2-3,TRBD2,-,TRBV4-2
TGTGCCAGCAGCCTAACGGGGGATACGCAGTATTTT,CASSLTGDTQYF,TRBJ2-3,-,-,TRBV6-6
TGTGCCAGCAGCCCTGGGTGGGGCCCCAATCAGCCCCAGCATTTT,CASSPGWGPNQPQHF,TRBJ1-5,-,-,TRBV5-6
TGTGCCAGCAGTTCGAGGGTGGGCTATGGCTACACCTTC,CASSSRVGYGYTF,TRBJ1-2,-,few,TRBV6-5
TGTGCCAGCAGCTCTCACCCCGCCCGACAGGGGGTACAGACGTGTAAGGATGAGCAGTTCTTC,CASSSHPARQGVQTCKDEQFF,TRBJ2-1,-,-,TRBV12-1
TGTGCCAGCAGTGAGGACATGGGTCAGCCCCAGCATTTT,CASSEDMGQPQHF,TRBJ1-5,-,-,TRBV2
TGCGCCAGCAGCCTTGGCTCAGGAGGGGTGGGTGAAAAACTGTTTTTT,CASSLGSGGVGEKLFF,TRBJ1-4,-,-,TRBV5-1
TGTGCCAGCAGCCTGGACTGGACCCCAGAGACCCAGTACTTC,CASSLDWTPETQYF,TRBJ2-5,-,-,TRBV2
TGTGCCACCCGGTCAGGGGCAACTAATGAAAAACTGTTTTTT,CATRSGATNEKLFF,TRBJ1-4,-,-,TRBV6-1
TGTGCCAGCAGCCTTCACCGCGCTAGCGGGAGTTACAATGAGCAGTTCTTC,CASSLHRASGSYNEQFF,TRBJ2-1,TRBD2,-,TRBV7-2
TGTGCCAGCAGCGGATTACTAGCGGGAGCTGGGGAGACCCAGTACTTC,CASSGLLAGAGETQYF,TRBJ2-5,TRBD2,-,TRBV9
TGTGCCAGCAGCTTAGGGACTAGCTTGGATACGCAGTATTTT,CASSLGTSLDTQYF,TRBJ2-3,TRBD2,-,TRBV7-2
TGTGCCAGCAGCGTAGGGACAGGTATTAACGAGCAGTACTTC,CASSVGTGINEQYF,TRBJ2-7,TRBD1,-,TRBV9
TGCGCCAGCAGCCCTTCCCTAACCTACGAGCAGTACTTC,CASSPSLTYEQYF,TRBJ2-7,-,-,TRBV5-1
TGTGCCAGTAGTATCGGGGGGAAGGCGAGGTGGGATGAGCAGTTCTTC,CASSIGGKARWDEQFF,TRBJ2-1,TRBD2,-,TRBV19
TGTGCCAGCAGTTTTCTCGGGGGTTTTTATGGCTACACCTTC,CASSFLGGFYGYTF,TRBJ1-2,-,-,TRBV6-5
TGCGCCAGCAGCCGGGTGGGGGCCACGGGATACAATGAGCAGTTCTTC,CASSRVGATGYNEQFF,TRBJ2-1,-,-,TRBV5-1
TGTGCCAGTACCCAACGAGACAGGGCTGTATCCACAGATACGCAGTATTTT,CASTQRDRAVSTDTQYF,TRBJ2-3,TRBD1,-,TRBV19
TGTGCCCTAAGGCGGGACTCCTACAATGAGCAGTTCTTC,CALRRDSYNEQFF,TRBJ2-1,-,-,TRBV30
TGTGCCAGCAGCTCCGGGACCTACGAGCAGTACTTC,CASSSGTYEQYF,TRBJ2-7,-,few,TRBV7-2
TGTGCCAGTACGGTTGGCGGGAGTATTAACTATGGCTACACCTTC,CASTVGGSINYGYTF,TRBJ1-2,-,-,TRBV19
TGCGCCAGCAGCCAAGAAGCCAGCGGGCGATACAATGAGCAGTTCTTC,CASSQEASGRYNEQFF,TRBJ2-1,-,-,TRBV4-1
TGTGCCAGCAGCTTAGGGGGACGGGACTACAGCTCCTACGAGCAGTACTTC,CASSLGGRDYSSYEQYF,TRBJ2-7,-,-,TRBV5-4
TGTGCCAGCTCACTCATGGGAGGCGCGGGGAGCTCCTACGAGCAGTACTTC,CASSLMGGAGSSYEQYF,TRBJ2-7,-,-,TRBV18
TGCGCCAGCAGCTTGGGTCGTCTAGCGGGAGTCACCGGGGAGCTGTTTTTT,CASSLGRLAGVTGELFF,TRBJ2-2,TRBD2,-,TRBV5-1
TGCGCCAGCAGTGAAGAGGCGACCTACGAGCAGTACTTC,CASSEEATYEQYF,TRBJ2-7,-,-,TRBV10-2
TGTGCCAGCAGTCCCTGGCCGGAGAGAGAAGCTTTCTTT,CASSPWPEREAFF,TRBJ1-1,-,-,TRBV27
TGTGCCACCAGCAGAGAGTCGAGCTCCTACAATGAGCAGTTCTTC,CATSRESSSYNEQFF,TRBJ2-1,-,-,TRBV15
TGTGCCATCAGTGAGAACAGGTCTCCAGGAGGCTACACCTTC,CAISENRSPGGYTF,TRBJ1-2,-,-,TRBV10-3
TGTGCCAGCTGCCCGAACAGGGGAGCCGGGGAGCTGTTTTTT,CASCPNRGAGELFF,TRBJ2-2,-,-,TRBV21-1
TGCAGCGTTGAAGGGGCAGGGGCCAACTATGGCTACACCTTC,CSVEGAGANYGYTF,TRBJ1-2,-,-,TRBV29-1
TGCGCCAGCAGCGTGGACGGGGGAAGGAGCGGGGGCGAGCAGTACTTC,CASSVDGGRSGGEQYF,TRBJ2-7,TRBD2,-,TRBV5-1
TGTGCCAGTAGTATCGGGAGGTTCCTAAGCAATCAGCCCCAGCATTTT,CASSIGRFLSNQPQHF,TRBJ1-5,-,-,TRBV19
TGTGCCAGCAGTCAACGAGGGCAGGGGCCGTTGAACACTGAAGCTTTCTTT,CASSQRGQGPLNTEAFF,TRBJ1-1,-,-,TRBV27
TGTGCCACAGCGGGCCGCCTCACAGATACGCAGTATTTT,CATAGRLTDTQYF,TRBJ2-3,-,-,TRBV6-5
TGTGCCAGCAGCTTACGGACAGGGGGCACGATAAATGAAAAACTGTTTTTT,CASSLRTGGTINEKLFF,TRBJ1-4,TRBD1,-,TRBV7-2
TGTGCCAGCAGCTTGGTACAGGCCCAAGAGACCCAGTACTTC,CASSLVQAQETQYF,TRBJ2-5,-,-,TRBV5-5
TGTGCCAGCAGGCATACCCTAGCGGAGACCCAGTACTTC,CASRHTLAETQYF,TRBJ2-5,-,-,TRBV19
TGTGCCAGCAGCCAAGTCGGCAGGGGAACCGGGGAGCTGTTTTTT,CASSQVGRGTGELFF,TRBJ2-2,-,-,TRBV14
TGCGCCAGCAGTGTTTCCGCGGGAGGTCGCACAGATACGCAGTATTTT,CASSVSAGGRTDTQYF,TRBJ2-3,TRBD2,-,TRBV10-1
TGTGCCAGCAGCCCCCGCTCCTACAATGAGCAGTTCTTC,CASSPRSYNEQFF,TRBJ2-1,-,-,TRBV7-2
TGTGCCAGCAGCTTTTCGGCGGGGGCCAGGGAGTTCTTC,CASSFSAGAREFF,TRBJ2-1,-,-,TRBV5-5